This passage covers 25 T cell receptor beta chains from one sample sequenced in a study of T cells in tumors after PD-1 blockade. Clones were sequenced by immunoSEQ multiplex PCR, and TCRdb holds only the in-frame ones, with some missing. The sample lists tens of thousands of clones, under 85% occurring once. Material: PBMCs, obtained before anti-PD-1 therapy. These receptors all stem from a human donor with advanced basal cell or squamous cell carcinoma (not recorded which).

This clone has only one observation. This sequence joins TRBV7-9 and TRBJ2-3; 8 nucleotides line up with TRBD2. After removal of 5 bases from V and 1 base from J, the junction contained 2 bases not matched to a gene. Germline assignment: CDR1 SEHNR and CDR2 FQNEAQ (reference sequence). The CDR3 runs to 14 residues. The CDR3: CASSPGGGTDTQYF. The CDR3 nucleotides read TGTGCCAGCAGCCCCGGGGGGGGCACAGATACGCAGTATTTT. Looking up the rest from reference TRBV7-9 and TRBJ2-3 gives the full variable domain: DTGVSQNPRHKITKRGQNVTFRCDPISEHNRLYWYRQTLGQGPEFLTYFQNEAQLEKSRLLSDRFSAERPKGSFSTLEIQRTEQGDSAMYLCASSPGGGTDTQYFGPGTRLTVL.

The CDR3 DNA reads as TGTGCCAGCAGCCACAAGACTAGCGGTTCCTACGAGCAGTACTTC. This sequence encodes CASSHKTSGSYEQYF. The V gene is TRBV5-4, the J gene TRBJ2-7; 9 bases agree with TRBD2. In germline, CDR1 is SGHNT, CDR2 YYREEE (reference sequence). This CDR3 contains 15 residues. With 4 bases clipped from V and 1 base from J, the junction kept 6 bases outside the gene matches. Together with reference TRBV5-4 and TRBJ2-7, the CDR3 gives the full variable domain: ETGVTQSPTHLIKTRGQQVTLRCSSQSGHNTVSWYQQALGQGPQFIFQYYREEENGRGNFPPRFSGLQFPNYSSELNVNALELDDSALYLCASSHKTSGSYEQYFGPGTRLTVT.

V is TRBV21-1 and J is TRBJ1-5. TRBV21-1 is flagged as a pseudogene. The CDR3 has 16 amino acids. In nucleotides, the CDR3 is TGTGCCAGCGGTAACCGTAGAGGTTATAGCAATCAGCCCCAGCATTTT. Translated: CASGNRRGYSNQPQHF.

The chain carries TRBV2 and TRBJ2-7, with D perhaps assigned TRBD1 or TRBD2 (7 bases each). Germline assignment: CDR1 SNHLY and CDR2 FYNNEI. The CDR3 sequence is 14 residues long. V shed 4 bases and J shed 2 bases, with 12 bases lying between them. In nucleotides, the CDR3 is TGTGCCAGCAGTGGGCAGGGGGGGACCTACGAGCAGTACTTC. The encoded protein is CASSGQGGTYEQYF.

For the CDR3, the DNA is TGTGCCAGCAGCCTCGTGGGGATAGCGGGGGGACCCCAAGGAGGCCAGTACTTC. It translates to CASSLVGIAGGPQGGQYF. This chain connects TRBV7-2 to TRBJ2-5; 10 bases are shared with TRBD2. CDR3 length: 18 amino acids. Germline trimming cut 5 bases from V and 10 bases from J; bases unmatched to any gene: 22. The germline CDR1 and CDR2 sequences are SGHTA and FQGNSA.

The V gene is TRBV6-5, the J gene TRBJ2-7; D is uncertain. The germline V gene has CDR1 MNHEY and CDR2 SVGAGI. This CDR3 comprises 12 residues. V lost 6 bases to trimming and J lost 6 bases, with 12 bases between them. Here the CDR3 DNA reads TGTGCCAGCAGACCCCTCACGGGCGAGCAGTACTTC. Its translation is CASRPLTGEQYF.

This rearrangement joins TRBV18 to TRBJ2-1; D possibly corresponds to TRBD2 (5 bases). The CDR3 sequence is 13 residues long. Germline CDR1 reads KGHSH; CDR2 reads LQKENI. The V and J ends lost 6 bases and 4 bases respectively, with 10 bases between them. DNA of the CDR3: TGTGCCAGCTCCGCCGGGGATTACAATGAGCAGTTCTTC. Its protein product is CASSAGDYNEQFF. Variable domain in full (rest from reference TRBV18 and TRBJ2-1): NAGVMQNPRHLVRRRGQEARLRCSPMKGHSHVYWYRQLPEEGLKFMVYLQKENIIDESGMPKERFSAEFPKEGPSILRIQQVVRGDSAAYFCASSAGDYNEQFFGPGTRLTVL.

The CDR3, as DNA: TGTGCCAGTAGTTCTCCAACAGGGGGAAAGTACGAGCAGTACTTC. Residues: CASSSPTGGKYEQYF. The chain recombines TRBV19 with TRBJ2-7, with TRBD1 identical over 8 bases. CDR3 length: 15 amino acids. V trimming: 5 bases; J trimming: 4 bases; junction bases outside the gene matches: 10. From germline, CDR1 is LNHDA and CDR2 SQIVND (reference sequence). Looking up the rest from reference TRBV19 and TRBJ2-7 gives the full variable domain: DGGITQSPKYLFRKEGQNVTLSCEQNLNHDAMYWYRQDPGQGLRLIYYSQIVNDFQKGDIAEGYSVSREKKESFPLTVTSAQKNPTAFYLCASSSPTGGKYEQYFGPGTRLTVT.

This chain links TRBV3-1 (or the pseudogene TRBV3-2) with TRBJ1-1; TRBD1 aligns across 7 bases. The V and J ends lost 4 bases and 7 bases, in that order; junction bases with no gene match: 6. Germline-derived CDR1 and CDR2 are LGHDT and YNNKEL (reference sequence). The CDR3 spans 13 residues. The DNA for the CDR3 is TGTGCCAGCAGCCTACGTCGACAGGGTGAAGCTTTCTTT. Amino acid sequence: CASSLRRQGEAFF.

A single count supports this clone. The chain recombines TRBV5-5 with TRBJ2-7; TRBD1 is a possible D gene (6 bases). Trimming removed 4 bases at V and 2 bases at J, with 16 bases between. Per the germline V gene, CDR1 is SGHKS and CDR2 is YYEKEE (reference sequence). This CDR3 is built from 15 residues. The CDR3 coding sequence is TGTGCCAGCAGCCTGGACAGTCCTCCCGCCTACGAGCAGTACTTC. It is translated as CASSLDSPPAYEQYF.

This chain links TRBV7-3 with TRBJ2-1; unclear D gene. V was clipped by 5 bases and J by 5 bases, with 10 bases between them. From germline, CDR1 is SGHTA and CDR2 FQGTGA. CDR3 length: 13 amino acids. In nucleotides, the CDR3 is TGTGCCAGCAGCCCAGACGGAAACAATGAGCAGTTCTTC. It codes for CASSPDGNNEQFF.

This chain connects TRBV10-3 to TRBJ1-5; D gene uncertain. CDR1 and CDR2 from the germline V gene are ENHRY and SYGVKD. V lost 8 bases to trimming and J lost 5 bases, with 13 bases between them. The CDR3 has 13 residues. The DNA of the CDR3 is TGTGCCATCTCACTTACATTGGATCAGCCCCAGCATTTT. Its protein is CAISLTLDQPQHF.

This clone was detected once. The chain links TRBV7-9 to TRBJ2-7; TRBD2 matches 7 bases. The V and J ends lost 4 bases and 7 bases, in that order; junction bases with no gene match: 10. This CDR3 is 14 amino acids long. Germline CDR1 is SEHNR and CDR2 is FQNEAQ (reference sequence). In nucleotides, the CDR3 is TGTGCCAGCAGCTCGGGGGGTACGTTTTCGGAGCAGTACTTC. Translation: CASSSGGTFSEQYF.

The rearrangement links TRBV7-9 to TRBJ2-1; unclear D gene. Trimming took off 1 base at V and 0 bases at J, with 13 bases between the two ends. This CDR3 spans 17 amino acids. Germline V gene sequence: CDR1 SEHNR, CDR2 FQNEAQ (reference sequence). The CDR3 reads CASSLGLSGGSYNEQFF. The DNA for the CDR3 is TGTGCCAGCAGCTTAGGTCTGTCCGGTGGCTCCTACAATGAGCAGTTCTTC.

The chain joins TRBV5-1 to TRBJ2-7; tentatively, D is TRBD1 (5 bases). This CDR3 has 14 amino acids. V lost 0 bases to trimming and J lost 3 bases, with 10 bases between them. CDR1 is SGHRS and CDR2 is YFSETQ in the germline V gene. CDR3: CASSLGAGIYEQYF. The CDR3 DNA reads as TGCGCCAGCAGCTTGGGAGCAGGGATCTACGAGCAGTACTTC.

This chain links TRBV5-6 with TRBJ2-1; D is possibly TRBD2 (6 bases). The CDR3 sequence is 13 residues long. Germline CDR1 and CDR2: SGHDT and YYEEEE. Trimming took 0 bases from V and 5 from J, leaving 6 bases between them. CDR3 in DNA: TGTGCCAGCAGCTTGGGGACTAACAATGAGCAGTTCTTC. Its translation: CASSLGTNNEQFF.

The chain combines TRBV4-1 with TRBJ1-4, with D perhaps TRBD1 (5 bases). CDR1 and CDR2 (germline): MGHRA, YSYEKL. V gave up 1 base and J gave up 7 bases, with 7 bases separating them. The CDR3 loop spans 13 amino acids. For the CDR3, the DNA is TGCGCCAGCAGCCAAGCTAGGGGTGAAAAACTGTTTTTT. Translation gives CASSQARGEKLFF.

The chain carries TRBV18 and TRBJ2-1, with 10 nucleotides matching TRBD1. The CDR3 has 16 amino acids. Germline values: CDR1 KGHSH, CDR2 LQKENI. J lost 6 bases, V lost 0 bases, and 5 bases had no gene match. This chain's CDR3 is CASSPPTGGGGNEQFF. The CDR3 nucleotides read TGTGCCAGCTCACCACCGACAGGGGGCGGGGGCAATGAGCAGTTCTTC.

The rearrangement uses TRBV13 and TRBJ2-7; the match to TRBD1 covers 9 bases. CDR3 size: 15 residues. Germline V gene sequence: CDR1 PRHDT, CDR2 FYEKMQ (reference sequence). V shed 4 bases, J shed 4 bases, and the junction held 8 bases outside the gene matches. CDR3 in DNA: TGTGCCAGCAGCTCTCCGGGACAGGGTATTTACGAGCAGTACTTC. This codes for CASSSPGQGIYEQYF.

V is TRBV20-1 and J is TRBJ2-1, with D hard to call. CDR3 length: 15 residues. In germline, CDR1 is DFQATT, CDR2 SNEGSKA (reference sequence). V was clipped by 3 bases and J by 1 base, with 13 bases between them. The CDR3 spells CSASNRVESYNEQFF. CDR3 DNA: TGCAGTGCTAGTAATCGGGTGGAATCCTACAATGAGCAGTTCTTC.

The chain recombines TRBV4-1 with TRBJ2-3; 8 bases line up with TRBD2. Germline V gene sequence: CDR1 MGHRA, CDR2 YSYEKL. J was trimmed by 6 bases and V by 1 base; bases with no gene match: 9. The CDR3 has 16 amino acids. This CDR3 reads CASSQVASGLGDTQYF. CDR3 DNA: TGCGCCAGCAGCCAAGTGGCTAGCGGGCTGGGGGATACGCAGTATTTT.

The chain links TRBV28 to TRBJ2-7, with 9 bases fitting TRBD1. Losses at the gene ends were 5 bases for V and 6 bases for J; bases not matched to a gene: 8. The CDR3 length is 14 residues. Looked up from germline, CDR1 is MDHEN and CDR2 is SYDVKM. The CDR3, as DNA: TGTGCCAGCAGTCCAGGGACAGGGTTGGCCGAGCAGTACTTC. It is translated as CASSPGTGLAEQYF.

The chain has TRBV2 and TRBJ2-7; 11 nucleotides agree with TRBD2. The germline CDR1 and CDR2 sequences are SNHLY and FYNNEI. The CDR3 totals 16 residues. V shed 6 bases, J shed 7 bases, and the junction held 14 bases outside the gene matches. CDR3 DNA sequence: TGTGCCAGCAGGGACCTCCTTAGCGGGAGGGTTGGAGAGCAGTACTTC. It yields the protein CASRDLLSGRVGEQYF.

The sample holds one count of this clone. This rearrangement joins TRBV6-4 to TRBJ1-6; D not certain. Trimming took off 2 bases at V and 11 bases at J, with 13 bases between the two ends. Germline V gene lookup returns CDR1 MRHNA and CDR2 SNTAGT. There are 14 residues in the CDR3. CDR3 protein: CASSDGHSFAPLHF. CDR3 DNA: TGTGCCAGCAGTGACGGTCATTCTTTTGCACCCCTCCACTTT.

The chain recombines TRBV6-5 with TRBJ2-7; D assignment may be TRBD1 or TRBD2 (5 bases each). Germline V gene lookup returns CDR1 MNHEY and CDR2 SVGAGI. The CDR3 extends over 12 amino acids. CDR3 loop: CVTLGVRYEQYF. The CDR3 DNA reads TGTGTGACTCTGGGGGTCAGATACGAGCAGTACTTC.